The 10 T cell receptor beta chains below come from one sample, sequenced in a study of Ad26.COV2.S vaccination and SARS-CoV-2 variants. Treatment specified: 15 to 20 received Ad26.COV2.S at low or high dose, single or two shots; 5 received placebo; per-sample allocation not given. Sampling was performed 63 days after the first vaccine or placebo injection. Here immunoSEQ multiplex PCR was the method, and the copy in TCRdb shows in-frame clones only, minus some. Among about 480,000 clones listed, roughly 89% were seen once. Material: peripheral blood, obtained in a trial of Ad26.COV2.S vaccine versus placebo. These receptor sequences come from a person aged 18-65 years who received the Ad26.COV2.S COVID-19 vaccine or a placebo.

The CDR3 nucleotides read TGTGCCAGCAGTTTATCGGCGGGGTCCCACTTATACGAGCAGTACTTC. As protein: CASSLSAGSHLYEQYF. The chain recombines TRBV27 with TRBJ2-7, with D perhaps matching TRBD2 (6 bases). The germline CDR1 and CDR2 sequences are MNHEY and SMNVEV (reference sequence). The CDR3 totals 16 residues. Between the trimmed V and J ends, which lost 0 bases and 4 bases, there was a span of 16 bases.

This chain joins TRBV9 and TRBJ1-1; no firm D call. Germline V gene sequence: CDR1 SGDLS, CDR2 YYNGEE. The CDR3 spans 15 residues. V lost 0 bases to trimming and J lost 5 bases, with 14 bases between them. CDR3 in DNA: TGTGCCAGCAGCGTAGACGACCTGGGAGGGACTGAAGCTTTCTTT. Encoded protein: CASSVDDLGGTEAFF.

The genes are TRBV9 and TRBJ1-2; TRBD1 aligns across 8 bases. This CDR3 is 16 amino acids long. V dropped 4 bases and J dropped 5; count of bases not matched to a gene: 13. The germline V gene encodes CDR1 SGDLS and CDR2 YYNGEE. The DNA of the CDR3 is TGTGCCAGCAGCTCTCTCAGGGGGCCCGGGGATTATGGCTACACCTTC. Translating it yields CASSSLRGPGDYGYTF.

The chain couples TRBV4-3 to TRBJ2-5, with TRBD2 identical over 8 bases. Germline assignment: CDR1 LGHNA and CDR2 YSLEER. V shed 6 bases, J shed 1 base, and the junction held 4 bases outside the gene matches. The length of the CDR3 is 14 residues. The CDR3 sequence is CASSKTSGQETQYF. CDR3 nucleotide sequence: TGCGCCAGCAGTAAAACTAGCGGCCAAGAGACCCAGTACTTC.

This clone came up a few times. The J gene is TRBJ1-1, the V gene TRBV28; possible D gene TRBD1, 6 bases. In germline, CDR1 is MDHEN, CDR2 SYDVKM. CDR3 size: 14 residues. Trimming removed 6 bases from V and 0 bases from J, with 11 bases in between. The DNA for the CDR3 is TGTGCCAGCAGGCTACAGGGCATGAACACTGAAGCTTTCTTT. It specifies CASRLQGMNTEAFF. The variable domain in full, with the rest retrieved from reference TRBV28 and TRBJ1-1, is DVKVTQSSRYLVKRTGEKVFLECVQDMDHENMFWYRQDPGLGLRLIYFSYDVKMKEKGDIPEGYSVSREKKERFSLILESASTNQTSMYLCASRLQGMNTEAFFGQGTRLTVV.

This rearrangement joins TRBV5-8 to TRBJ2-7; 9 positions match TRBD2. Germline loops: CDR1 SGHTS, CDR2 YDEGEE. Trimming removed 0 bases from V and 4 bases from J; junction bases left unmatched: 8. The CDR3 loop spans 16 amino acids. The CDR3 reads CASSLGLAGPQYEQYF. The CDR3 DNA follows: TGTGCCAGCAGCTTGGGTCTAGCGGGGCCACAATACGAGCAGTACTTC.

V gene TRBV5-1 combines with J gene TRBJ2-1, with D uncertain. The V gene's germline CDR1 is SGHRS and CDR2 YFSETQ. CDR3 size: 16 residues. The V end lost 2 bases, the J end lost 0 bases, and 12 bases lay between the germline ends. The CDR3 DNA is TGCGCCAGCAGCTTCGATTTGCGTAGCTCCTACAATGAGCAGTTCTTC. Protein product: CASSFDLRSSYNEQFF.

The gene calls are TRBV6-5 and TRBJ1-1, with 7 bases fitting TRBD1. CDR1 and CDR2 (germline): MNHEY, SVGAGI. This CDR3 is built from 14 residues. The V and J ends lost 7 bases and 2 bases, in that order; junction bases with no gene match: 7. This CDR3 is CASTTGQQNTEAFF. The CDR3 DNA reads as TGTGCCAGCACCACGGGACAGCAAAACACTGAAGCTTTCTTT.

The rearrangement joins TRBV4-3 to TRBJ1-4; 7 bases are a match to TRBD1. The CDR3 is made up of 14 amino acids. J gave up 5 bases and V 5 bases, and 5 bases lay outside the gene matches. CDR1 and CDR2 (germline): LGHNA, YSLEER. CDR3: CASSMDRWNEKLFF. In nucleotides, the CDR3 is TGCGCCAGCAGCATGGACAGGTGGAATGAAAAACTGTTTTTT.

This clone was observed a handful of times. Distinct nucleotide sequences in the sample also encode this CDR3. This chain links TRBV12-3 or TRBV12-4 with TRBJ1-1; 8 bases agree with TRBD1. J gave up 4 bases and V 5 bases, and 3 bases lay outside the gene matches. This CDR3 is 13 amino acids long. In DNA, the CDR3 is TGTGCCAGCAGTCAAACAGGGGGCACTGAAGCTTTCTTT. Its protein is CASSQTGGTEAFF.